A single sample is the source of the 29 T cell receptor beta chains below, sequenced in a study of identical twins (dated by TCRdb to 2016 to 2017). The library was built by means of 5' RACE. Sequencing was carried out with an Illumina HiSeq 2000. TCRdb trimmed public reads at Q25 via fastp, called clones via MiXCR and kept in-frame beta chains. Merged by CDR3 protein, the rows form single entries marked with the most common genes and DNA. In all, the sample holds 200,000 to 250,000 distinct CDR3 sequences, and around 6.5% of those were seen once. Together, the top ten hold 14% to 15% of the sample. This sample also belongs to another study, concerning T cells expressing NK-cell markers.

The sequencing sample was made of CD8+ T cells sorted from blood. The receptors here all came from a woman younger than 35 in good health.

This clonotype was detected ten times or more. V gene TRBV5-6 combines with J gene TRBJ1-1; D is ambiguous. This CDR3 is 14 amino acids long. Germline V CDR1 and CDR2: SGHDT, YYEEEE. V lost 4 bases and J lost 4, with 14 bases in between. The CDR3 loop reads CASSLEKGFTEAFF. The CDR3 DNA follows: TGTGCCAGCAGCCTGGAGAAAGGGTTCACTGAAGCTTTCTTT.

V and J are TRBV19 and TRBJ2-7; possible D gene TRBD1, 6 bases. The ends were cut back, 11 bases at V and 2 bases at J, with 19 bases in the middle. The CDR3 has 14 amino acids. Germline assignment: CDR1 LNHDA and CDR2 SQIVND (reference sequence). The CDR3 DNA follows: TGTGCCGTGTCCCGGGACATCGGAACCTACGAGCAGTACTTC. This sequence encodes CAVSRDIGTYEQYF.

The V and J genes are TRBV27 and TRBJ1-4; the D is unclear. The germline V and J ends were trimmed by 4 bases and 7 bases, with 16 bases remaining between them. CDR3 length equals 15 residues. Looked up from germline, CDR1 is MNHEY and CDR2 is SMNVEV (reference sequence). The CDR3 DNA reads as TGTGCCAGCAGTTCTGTCGGAGGGAGGAGTGAAAAACTGTTTTTT. This translates into CASSSVGGRSEKLFF.

Many counts were recorded for this clonotype. This chain uses TRBV4-3 with TRBJ2-7; 7 positions agree with TRBD1. Germline V gene sequence: CDR1 LGHNA, CDR2 YSLEER. V dropped 1 base and J dropped 3; count of bases not matched to a gene: 3. The CDR3 consists of 14 residues. The CDR3 nucleotides are TGCGCCAGCAGCCAAGGACAGGGTATCTACGAGCAGTACTTC. This gives the protein CASSQGQGIYEQYF.

This clonotype was found a few times. The J gene is TRBJ2-6, the V gene TRBV4-3; D is uncertain. In germline, CDR1 is LGHNA, CDR2 YSLEER. V dropped 4 bases and J dropped 0 bases, with 10 bases sitting between them. This CDR3 region has 16 residues. The CDR3 spells CASSLYDSSGANVLTF. The CDR3 coding sequence is TGCGCCAGCAGCCTTTATGACTCCTCTGGGGCCAACGTCCTGACTTTC.

In this sample, this clonotype turned up many times. V and J are TRBV5-1 and TRBJ2-3; 8 nucleotides line up with TRBD2. J lost 6 bases, V lost 0 bases, and 9 bases had no gene match. Germline CDR1 SGHRS, CDR2 YFSETQ. The CDR3 sequence is 16 residues long. The CDR3 DNA is TGCGCCAGCAGCTTGGACGACGGGGGGGCGTGGGATACGCAGTATTTT. This translates into CASSLDDGGAWDTQYF.

V is TRBV30 and J is TRBJ2-7; D ambiguous. This CDR3 region has 13 residues. Per the germline V gene, CDR1 is GTSNPN and CDR2 is SVGIG (reference sequence). The germline V and J ends were trimmed by 7 bases and 0 bases, with 13 bases remaining between them. CDR3 in DNA: TGTGCCTTCCGTGGTGGTAGCTCCTACGAGCAGTACTTC. This codes for CAFRGGSSYEQYF. Full variable domain (missing parts from reference TRBV30 and TRBJ2-7): SQTIHQWPATLVQPVGSPLSLECTVEGTSNPNLYWYRQAAGRGLQLLFYSVGIGQISSEVPQNLSASRPQDRQFILSSKKLLLSDSGFYLCAFRGGSSYEQYFGPGTRLTVT.

This clonotype was observed a few times. The rearrangement joins TRBV6-6 to TRBJ1-6; D might be TRBD1 (5 bases). With 4 bases removed from V and 10 bases from J, the gap between germline ends came to 11 bases. CDR3 length: 13 residues. CDR1 is MNHNY, CDR2 SVGAGI, per germline (reference sequence). CDR3 region: CASSSGQASPLHF. The DNA of the CDR3 is TGTGCCAGCAGTTCCGGACAAGCCTCACCCCTCCACTTT.

This clonotype was counted at least ten times. J is TRBJ2-3 and V is TRBV12-3 or TRBV12-4; TRBD2 aligns across 12 bases. J gave up 8 bases and V 3 bases, and 6 bases lay outside the gene matches. The CDR3 spans 15 residues. CDR3 region: CASSFLAGGPGTQYF. CDR3 bases: TGTGCCAGCAGTTTCCTAGCGGGAGGGCCCGGTACGCAGTATTTT.

This clonotype was seen a few times. The chain recombines TRBV4-3 with TRBJ2-1, with 7 bases that match TRBD2. The trim removed 8 bases at V and 6 bases at J, leaving 7 bases unmatched. Germline V gene lookup returns CDR1 LGHNA and CDR2 YSLEER. The CDR3 is 13 residues long. CDR3 nucleotides: TGCGCCAGCCCCCTCCGGACTAGCAATGAGCAGTTCTTC. As protein: CASPLRTSNEQFF.

In its sample, this clonotype was seen many times. V is TRBV6-2 or TRBV6-3 and J is TRBJ1-1; D is unresolved. Germline V gives CDR1 MNHEY, CDR2 SVGEGT. This CDR3 contains 15 residues. Trimming stripped 6 bases from V and 3 bases from J, with 17 bases between. This CDR3 is CASSPLKALDTEAFF. In DNA, the CDR3 is TGTGCCAGCAGCCCCCTTAAAGCCCTCGACACTGAAGCTTTCTTT.

In the case of this clonotype: A much larger clone lies a single base off, so this may be a read error. V is TRBV12-3 or TRBV12-4 and J is TRBJ2-1, with a weak D call TRBD2 (6 bases). CDR3 length: 12 amino acids. The CDR3 region has the DNA TGTGCCAGCAGCTTTGGGGGAGGCCTGAGGATCTTC. The encoded protein is CASSFGGGLRIF.

This clonotype was detected ten times or more. The chain links TRBV20-1 to TRBJ2-1; possibly TRBD2 for D (7 bases). Trimming shortened V by 4 bases and J by 3 bases, and 13 bases separated the two germline ends. From germline, CDR1 is DFQATT and CDR2 SNEGSKA (reference sequence). The CDR3 totals 14 residues. In DNA, the CDR3 is TGCAGTGCTACTCCGGGGGGCGGCTACAATGAGCAGTTCTTC. The encoded protein is CSATPGGGYNEQFF.

This clonotype was recorded only once. The chain couples TRBV6-4 to TRBJ2-7; D unclear. The CDR3 is 11 residues long. From germline, CDR1 is MRHNA and CDR2 SNTAGT. V shed 11 bases and J shed 6 bases, with 14 bases lying between them. The CDR3: CAGNLTIEQYF. In nucleotides, the CDR3 is TGTGCCGGCAATTTAACGATCGAGCAGTACTTC.

The rearrangement links TRBV25-1 to TRBJ2-5; D assignment may be TRBD1 or TRBD2 (5 bases each). The CDR3 runs to 16 residues. The germline V and J ends were trimmed by 6 bases and 2 bases, with 19 bases remaining between them. CDR1 and CDR2 (germline): MGHDK, SYGVNS. The DNA for the CDR3 is TGTGCCAGCAGCCCGAGGGGCCGAGGTGGACAAGAGACCCAGTACTTC. It encodes CASSPRGRGGQETQYF.

This chain links TRBV5-1 with TRBJ1-5; D perhaps matches TRBD1 (6 bases). CDR3 length: 15 amino acids. The V gene lost 3 bases and the J gene lost 7 bases, with 17 bases spanning the gap. Germline V gives CDR1 SGHRS, CDR2 YFSETQ. CDR3 loop: CASSSGDSWKQPQHF. The CDR3 DNA follows: TGCGCCAGCAGCTCAGGGGACTCTTGGAAGCAGCCCCAGCATTTT.

This clonotype has only a few counts. This chain connects TRBV29-1 to TRBJ1-2, with D possibly matching TRBD1 (6 bases). CDR3 length equals 14 residues. Trimming shortened V by 6 bases and J by 2 bases, and 16 bases separated the two germline ends. The V gene's germline CDR1 is SQVTM and CDR2 ANQGSEA. The CDR3 loop reads CSVPTRGLNYGYTF. The CDR3 bases are TGCAGCGTGCCAACCAGGGGCCTAAACTATGGCTACACCTTC.

This clonotype was counted a few times. The chain couples TRBV7-6 to TRBJ2-3; D is undetermined. Trimming stripped 5 bases from V and 3 bases from J, with 9 bases between. The germline gives CDR1 SGHVS, CDR2 FNYEAQ. This CDR3 has 13 amino acids. For the CDR3, the DNA is TGTGCCAGCAGCCCGAAATGGACAGATACGCAGTATTTT. Its protein is CASSPKWTDTQYF. Combining the CDR3 with reference TRBV7-6 and TRBJ2-3 gives the whole variable domain GAGVSQSPRYKVTKRGQDVALRCDPISGHVSLYWYRQALGQGPEFLTYFNYEAQQDKSGLPNDRFSAERPEGSISTLTIQRTEQRDSAMYRCASSPKWTDTQYFGPGTRLTVL.

The rearrangement links TRBV7-9 to TRBJ1-4; D is unclear. The ends were cut back, 3 bases at V and 8 bases at J, with 10 bases in the middle. The germline CDR1 and CDR2 sequences are SEHNR and FQNEAQ (reference sequence). The CDR3 has 13 residues. CDR3: CASSFYSWEKLFF. CDR3 sequence (DNA): TGTGCCAGCAGCTTTTACTCATGGGAAAAACTGTTTTTT.

This clonotype appeared a few times. The V call is TRBV6-5, the J call TRBJ2-7; TRBD2 aligns across 7 bases. The J segment lost 7 bases and the V segment lost 0 bases, leaving 9 bases of the junction unmatched. This CDR3 has 15 amino acids. CDR1 and CDR2 from the germline V gene are MNHEY and SVGAGI. The CDR3 loop reads CASSYSIQRDAEQYF. DNA for the CDR3: TGTGCCAGCAGTTACTCTATACAGCGGGACGCGGAGCAGTACTTC.

The rearrangement links TRBV3-1 to TRBJ2-5; D might be TRBD2 (6 bases). The CDR3 covers 14 residues. CDR1 is LGHDT and CDR2 is YNNKEL in the germline V gene (reference sequence). V lost 0 bases and J lost 5, with 10 bases in between. The CDR3 sequence is CASSQDHREETQYF. CDR3 nucleotide sequence: TGTGCCAGCAGCCAAGATCACCGGGAGGAGACCCAGTACTTC.

The chain carries TRBV10-3 and TRBJ1-4; possibly TRBD1 for D (5 bases). V lost 10 bases to trimming and J lost 5 bases, with 20 bases between them. The CDR3 loop spans 15 amino acids. The germline V gene encodes CDR1 ENHRY and CDR2 SYGVKD. Here the CDR3 reads CATADTITGNEKLFF. The CDR3 bases are TGTGCCACAGCGGACACCATAACGGGGAATGAAAAACTGTTTTTT.

This clonotype was seen at least ten times. The CDR3, as DNA: TGTGCCAGCAGCAAAAGAGGCTCCGGGGCAGATACGCAGTATTTT. Encoded protein: CASSKRGSGADTQYF. The chain carries TRBV21-1 and TRBJ2-3; the table's D call TRBD1 went unverified against the DNA. TRBV21-1 has pseudogene status. The CDR3 is 15 residues long.

This clonotype was observed at least ten times. V is TRBV7-3 and J is TRBJ1-1; a possible D gene is TRBD1 (6 bases). This CDR3 spans 15 amino acids. Germline loops: CDR1 SGHTA, CDR2 FQGTGA. Trimming shortened V by 0 bases and J by 5 bases, and 13 bases separated the two germline ends. CDR3 protein: CASSLTGGAWTEAFF. The CDR3 DNA follows: TGTGCCAGCAGCTTAACCGGGGGCGCTTGGACTGAAGCTTTCTTT.

The CDR3 DNA reads as TGTGCCAGCAGTTTATCTGCGGGGGGCAAGGATACGCAGTATTTT. Translation: CASSLSAGGKDTQYF. This chain links TRBV6-5 with TRBJ2-3, with 8 bases aligning to TRBD2. V dropped 4 bases and J dropped 6; count of bases not matched to a gene: 9. The CDR3 extends over 15 amino acids. Germline-derived CDR1 and CDR2 are MNHEY and SVGAGI.

V is TRBV27 and J is TRBJ1-5, with 7 bases fitting TRBD1. The germline V gene has CDR1 MNHEY and CDR2 SMNVEV (reference sequence). Trimming at V came to 6 bases and at J to 4 bases, leaving 6 bases not matched to a gene. The CDR3 covers 14 residues. CDR3 amino acids: CASRPGTDNQPQHF. CDR3 bases: TGTGCCAGCAGACCCGGGACAGATAATCAGCCCCAGCATTTT.

This clonotype has only a few counts. The V call is TRBV12-3 or TRBV12-4, the J call TRBJ1-5; D ambiguous. The CDR3 has 14 amino acids. V lost 3 bases to trimming and J lost 6 bases, with 12 bases between them. In DNA form, the CDR3 reads TGTGCCAGCAGTTTTGGTGGTTTATTTCAGCCCCAGCATTTT. Translation gives CASSFGGLFQPQHF.

The table lists this clonotype with a few counts. The genes are TRBV9 and TRBJ1-6; 8 nucleotides line up with TRBD1. The germline V gene has CDR1 SGDLS and CDR2 YYNGEE. The CDR3 has 15 amino acids. Trimming removed 4 bases from V and 10 bases from J; junction bases left unmatched: 10. The CDR3 spells CASSSQTGVESPLHF. CDR3 bases: TGTGCCAGCAGCTCCCAGACAGGGGTGGAATCACCCCTCCACTTT.

This clonotype was seen repeatedly, ten times or more. The gene calls are TRBV5-1 and TRBJ2-1; TRBD2 aligns across 9 bases. Germline loops: CDR1 SGHRS, CDR2 YFSETQ. The length of the CDR3 is 17 residues. V lost 4 bases, J lost 5 bases, and 13 bases stayed unmatched. The CDR3 here is CASSPPATSGLNNEQFF. CDR3 nucleotide sequence: TGCGCCAGCAGCCCCCCCGCGACTAGCGGACTGAACAATGAGCAGTTCTTC.